The 20 T cell receptor beta chains reported below all come from one sample, sequenced in a study of beta chain features in type 1 diabetes. Isolated RNA was reverse transcribed in full, so expressed TCRB transcripts were sequenced. Produced via immunoSEQ multiplex PCR; TCRdb's table is partial and in-frame only. The sample gives more than 150,000 clones, approximately 13% of which show up once; approximately 0.64% is in the top ten. Sequencing was performed on central memory CD4+ T cells from blood. Receptors originate from a woman aged 18 to 35 in good health.

Here the CDR3 reads CAWSPGSLWLRAFF. CDR3 bases: TGTGCCTGGAGTCCTGGTTCCCTTTGGCTCCGCGCTTTCTTT. The V gene is TRBV30, the J gene TRBJ1-1; no firm D call. The CDR3 sequence is 14 residues long. Germline assignment: CDR1 GTSNPN and CDR2 SVGIG (reference sequence). Trimming stripped 2 bases from V and 11 bases from J, with 21 bases between.

This clone occurred a few times. The chain is built from TRBV7-9 and TRBJ1-1, with D perhaps matching TRBD1 (6 bases). This CDR3 region has 14 residues. Trimming took off 4 bases at V and 1 base at J, with 10 bases between the two ends. Germline V gives CDR1 SEHNR, CDR2 FQNEAQ (reference sequence). The CDR3 DNA sequence: TGTGCCAGCAGCTCCCAACAGGGGAACACTGAAGCTTTCTTT. It codes for CASSSQQGNTEAFF.

J is TRBJ1-2 and V is TRBV6-5, with D perhaps matching TRBD1 (6 bases). The CDR3 runs to 15 residues. V was trimmed by 2 bases and J by 4 bases, leaving 14 bases between them. The germline V gene has CDR1 MNHEY and CDR2 SVGAGI. The CDR3 bases are TGTGCCAGCAGTTACAGGAGACAGGAGATCTATGGCTACACCTTC. Encoded protein: CASSYRRQEIYGYTF.

This rearrangement joins TRBV7-6 to TRBJ2-7; D is perhaps TRBD2 (6 bases). The CDR3 has 13 amino acids. CDR1 and CDR2 from the germline V gene are SGHVS and FNYEAQ. V lost 5 bases, J lost 6 bases, and 14 bases lay in between. The CDR3 reads CASSIERRGEQYF. The CDR3, as DNA: TGTGCCAGCAGCATTGAGCGGAGGGGCGAGCAGTACTTC.

This clone was counted at least ten times. V and J are TRBV7-9 and TRBJ2-5; possibly TRBD2 for D (6 bases). Looked up from germline, CDR1 is SEHNR and CDR2 is FQNEAQ (reference sequence). The CDR3 runs 13 residues. Trimming took off 3 bases at V and 4 bases at J, with 9 bases between the two ends. The CDR3 DNA sequence: TGTGCCAGCAGCTTGATGGGGGGAGAGACCCAGTACTTC. This translates into CASSLMGGETQYF.

This clone showed up just a few times. The rearrangement uses TRBV9 and TRBJ2-2; weak D call: TRBD2 (6 bases). Trimming removed 6 bases from V and 2 bases from J, with 11 bases in between. Germline CDR1 is SGDLS and CDR2 is YYNGEE. CDR3 length equals 14 residues. CDR3: CASNRDFNTGELFF. Here the CDR3 DNA reads TGTGCCAGCAACCGGGACTTTAACACCGGGGAGCTGTTTTTT.

This chain joins TRBV7-2 and TRBJ1-1; D is perhaps TRBD1 (6 bases). The V gene's germline CDR1 is SGHTA and CDR2 FQGNSA. The CDR3 is 16 residues long. The V end was cut by 1 base, the J end by 7 bases, with 19 bases between. The CDR3 DNA follows: TGTGCCAGCAGCTTAGGGTTCAGGGGCTGGGTAGGTGAAGCTTTCTTT. This translates into CASSLGFRGWVGEAFF.

This chain connects TRBV5-1 to TRBJ2-7, with 11 bases aligning to TRBD1. The CDR3 is made up of 14 amino acids. V gave up 3 bases and J gave up 6 bases; unmatched junction bases: 5. Per germline, CDR1 SGHRS and CDR2 YFSETQ. Here the CDR3 reads CASSYGTGGSEQYF. For the CDR3, the DNA is TGCGCCAGCAGCTATGGGACAGGGGGGTCCGAGCAGTACTTC.

This clone was seen a handful of times. This CDR3 is also generated by other DNA sequences in the sample. The rearrangement uses TRBV30 and TRBJ2-3, with D unresolved. The CDR3 extends over 15 amino acids. Trimming cost V 0 bases and J 0 bases, with 10 bases left between them. Looked up from germline, CDR1 is GTSNPN and CDR2 is SVGIG (reference sequence). The DNA of the CDR3 is TGTGCCTGGAGTGTACCCCGAGGTAGCACAGATACGCAGTATTTT. Protein product: CAWSVPRGSTDTQYF.

This clone was counted only a few times. The chain has TRBV5-6 and TRBJ1-2; 7 nucleotides agree with TRBD1. The CDR3 consists of 12 residues. The germline V gene has CDR1 SGHDT and CDR2 YYEEEE. V lost 4 bases to trimming and J lost 7 bases; unmatched junction nucleotides: 4. The CDR3 is CASSIDRVGYTF. In nucleotides, the CDR3 is TGTGCCAGCAGCATAGACAGGGTTGGCTACACCTTC.

The rearrangement links TRBV5-4 to TRBJ2-7; D possibly corresponds to TRBD2 (5 bases). With 4 bases removed from V and 7 bases from J, the gap between germline ends came to 18 bases. The CDR3 loop spans 14 amino acids. The germline V gene encodes CDR1 SGHNT and CDR2 YYREEE (reference sequence). The CDR3 reads CASSPDLLEREQYF. The CDR3 DNA follows: TGTGCCAGCAGCCCGGACCTCTTAGAGCGGGAGCAGTACTTC.

V gene TRBV6-6 combines with J gene TRBJ1-5; weak D call: TRBD1 (5 bases). The germline V gene encodes CDR1 MNHNY and CDR2 SVGAGI (reference sequence). V was cut by 7 bases and J by 4 bases, with 17 bases left in between. The CDR3 covers 15 residues. The CDR3 reads CASIGEGRQNQPQHF. The CDR3 DNA sequence: TGTGCCAGCATTGGGGAGGGACGACAGAATCAGCCCCAGCATTTT.

The chain's CDR3 is CATSRDRTSGTSDTQYF. CDR3 nucleotides: TGTGCCACCAGCAGAGATCGGACTAGCGGGACTTCAGATACGCAGTATTTT. The chain joins TRBV15 to TRBJ2-3, with TRBD2 matching 12 bases. CDR1 is LNHNV and CDR2 is YYDKDF in the germline V gene (reference sequence). The V and J ends lost 0 bases and 4 bases, in that order; junction bases with no gene match: 5. The CDR3 extends over 17 amino acids.

This rearrangement joins TRBV2 to TRBJ2-5, with 7 bases that match TRBD2. J lost 5 bases, V lost 10 bases, and 13 bases had no gene match. Germline lookup yields CDR1 SNHLY and CDR2 FYNNEI. The CDR3 covers 14 residues. In DNA form, the CDR3 reads TGTGCCACCCAGCGGCTAGCGGCCAGGGAGACCCAGTACTTC. This codes for CATQRLAARETQYF.

This clone has just a few counts. The chain uses TRBV2 and TRBJ1-5; no clear D gene. The germline V gene has CDR1 SNHLY and CDR2 FYNNEI. The CDR3 covers 15 residues. V gave up 4 bases and J gave up 2 bases, with 12 bases separating them. DNA of the CDR3: TGTGCCAGCAGTGTTCAGGCTCTGGGCAATCAGCCCCAGCATTTT. It translates to CASSVQALGNQPQHF. The whole variable domain, filled in from reference TRBV2 and TRBJ1-5, reads EPEVTQTPSHQVTQMGQEVILRCVPISNHLYFYWYRQILGQKVEFLVSFYNNEISEKSEIFDDQFSVERPDGSNFTLKIRSTKLEDSAMYFCASSVQALGNQPQHFGDGTRLSIL.

This clone was seen more than once but under ten times. The chain couples TRBV6-1 to TRBJ2-7, with TRBD1 matching 8 bases. This CDR3 contains 15 residues. CDR1 is MNHNS and CDR2 is SASEGT in the germline V gene. With 6 bases clipped from V and 2 bases from J, the junction kept 9 bases outside the gene matches. The CDR3 sequence is CASRAQGASAYEQYF. The DNA of the CDR3 is TGTGCCAGCAGGGCTCAGGGGGCGTCGGCCTACGAGCAGTACTTC.

V is TRBV19 and J is TRBJ2-7; 11 bases match TRBD1. V shed 3 bases and J 5 bases; nucleotides not matched to a gene: 9. The CDR3 is 16 amino acids. Germline assignment: CDR1 LNHDA and CDR2 SQIVND (reference sequence). The CDR3 nucleotides read TGTGCCAGTAGTATGGCTGGGACAGGGGGGGAGAACGAGCAGTACTTC. This codes for CASSMAGTGGENEQYF.

The chain joins TRBV27 to TRBJ2-5; 7 nucleotides match TRBD2. CDR3 length: 16 amino acids. Germline CDR1 MNHEY, CDR2 SMNVEV (reference sequence). Trimming at V came to 1 base and at J to 5 bases, leaving 10 bases not matched to a gene. DNA of the CDR3: TGTGCCAGCAGTTTATACGATGCGGGAGTAAGGGAGACCCAGTACTTC. It encodes CASSLYDAGVRETQYF.

There are a few counts of this clone. The CDR3 sequence is CASSPDRGRDEKLFF. In DNA form, the CDR3 reads TGCGCCAGCAGCCCGGACAGGGGGCGAGATGAAAAACTGTTTTTT. The chain carries TRBV5-1 and TRBJ1-4, with 11 positions matching TRBD1. The V gene end was trimmed by 4 bases and the J gene end by 6 bases; junction bases not matched to a gene: 5. The V gene's germline CDR1 is SGHRS and CDR2 YFSETQ. This CDR3 spans 15 amino acids. Variable domain in full (rest from reference TRBV5-1 and TRBJ1-4): KAGVTQTPRYLIKTRGQQVTLSCSPISGHRSVSWYQQTPGQGLQFLFEYFSETQRNKGNFPGRFSGRQFSNSRSEMNVSTLELGDSALYLCASSPDRGRDEKLFFGSGTQLSVL.

The chain employs TRBV6-1 and TRBJ2-5; D is perhaps TRBD1 (5 bases). The germline gives CDR1 MNHNS, CDR2 SASEGT. The V end was cut by 4 bases, the J end by 1 base, with 10 bases between. The CDR3 has 14 amino acids. The CDR3 sequence is CASSGGRAQETQYF. In DNA form, the CDR3 reads TGTGCCAGCAGTGGGGGCAGGGCCCAAGAGACCCAGTACTTC.